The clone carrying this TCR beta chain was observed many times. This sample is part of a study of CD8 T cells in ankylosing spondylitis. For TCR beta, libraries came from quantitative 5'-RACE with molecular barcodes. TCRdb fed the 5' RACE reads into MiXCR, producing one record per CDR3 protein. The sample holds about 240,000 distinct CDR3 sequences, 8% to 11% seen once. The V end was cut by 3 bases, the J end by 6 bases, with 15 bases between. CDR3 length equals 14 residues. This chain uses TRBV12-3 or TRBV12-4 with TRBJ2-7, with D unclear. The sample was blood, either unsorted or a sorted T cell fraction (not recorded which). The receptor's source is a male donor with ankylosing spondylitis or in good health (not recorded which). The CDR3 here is CASSFNTGLSEQYF. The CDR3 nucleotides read TGTGCCAGCAGTTTTAATACGGGCCTCTCCGAGCAGTACTTC.